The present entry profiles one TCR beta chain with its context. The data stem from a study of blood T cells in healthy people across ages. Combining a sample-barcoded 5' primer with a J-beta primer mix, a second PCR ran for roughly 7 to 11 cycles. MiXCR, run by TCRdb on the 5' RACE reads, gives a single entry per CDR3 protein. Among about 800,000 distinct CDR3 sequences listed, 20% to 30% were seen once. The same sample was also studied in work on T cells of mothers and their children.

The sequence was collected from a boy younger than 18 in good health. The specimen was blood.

Here the CDR3 reads CSAPGTTHTEAFF. In nucleotides, the CDR3 is TGCAGTGCTCCGGGCACCACACACACTGAAGCTTTCTTT. The V gene is TRBV20-1, the J gene TRBJ1-1; D is unresolved. V was trimmed by 5 bases and J by 3 bases, leaving 13 bases between them. CDR1 is DFQATT, CDR2 SNEGSKA, per germline (reference sequence). This CDR3 comprises 13 residues.